This T cell receptor beta chain derives from a study of cytomegalovirus exposure and HLA in healthy donors. Study summary: The roughly 110 validation repertoires matched the approximately 670 first-cohort repertoires in platform, a later analysis reported.

Data came from immunoSEQ multiplex PCR; TCRdb stores just in-frame clones and leaves some out. Counted here are 150,000 to 200,000 clones, around nine tenths occurring once; the ten biggest clones make up roughly 2.7%. There are a few counts of this clone. Sequenced: PBMCs. This receptor was identified in a man aged 18 to 29 in good health and CMV-seropositive.

The DNA of the CDR3 is TGTGCCAGCAGGCGGACAGGTCGCCTTTTGGAGACCCAGTACTTC. Translation gives CASRRTGRLLETQYF. The chain links TRBV6-5 to TRBJ2-5, with TRBD1 matching 7 bases. Trimming at V came to 6 bases and at J to 5 bases, leaving 12 bases not matched to a gene. The germline gives CDR1 MNHEY, CDR2 SVGAGI. This CDR3 has 15 residues.